Sequencing of this T cell receptor beta chain was carried out in a study of sequential checkpoint blockade in melanoma. Background on the study: DNA from 91 pretreatment tumor samples underwent TCRβ immunosequencing. Matched biopsies came pretreatment and at week 13 for twenty-two patients.

This sample's treatment: randomized to nivolumab then ipilimumab (arm A) or the reverse (arm B). Broader study findings: Patients with week-13 increases in T-cell fraction and clonality benefited about 30 times more often. Pretreatment TIL clonality tracked with response in the nivolumab-first arm.

Notes on this clone: Its cognate antigen is unknown.

Assay: immunoSEQ multiplex PCR; the TCRdb copy retains only in-frame clones and omits some. The sample lists approximately 19,000 clones, about 26% seen once, with around 6.7% in the top ten. The specimen was tumor tissue (inferred from file names), collected from a patient given nivolumab and ipilimumab in sequence. The source of this sequence is a human donor with melanoma.

The CDR3 coding sequence is TGCGCCAGCACCCGGGACAGAGCCTACGAGCAGTACTTC. Translating it yields CASTRDRAYEQYF. The chain uses TRBV23-1 and TRBJ2-7; TRBD1 matches 7 bases. TRBV23-1 has ORF status, its function being uncertain. The CDR3 is 13 residues long. V shed 7 bases and J 2 bases; nucleotides not matched to a gene: 5.